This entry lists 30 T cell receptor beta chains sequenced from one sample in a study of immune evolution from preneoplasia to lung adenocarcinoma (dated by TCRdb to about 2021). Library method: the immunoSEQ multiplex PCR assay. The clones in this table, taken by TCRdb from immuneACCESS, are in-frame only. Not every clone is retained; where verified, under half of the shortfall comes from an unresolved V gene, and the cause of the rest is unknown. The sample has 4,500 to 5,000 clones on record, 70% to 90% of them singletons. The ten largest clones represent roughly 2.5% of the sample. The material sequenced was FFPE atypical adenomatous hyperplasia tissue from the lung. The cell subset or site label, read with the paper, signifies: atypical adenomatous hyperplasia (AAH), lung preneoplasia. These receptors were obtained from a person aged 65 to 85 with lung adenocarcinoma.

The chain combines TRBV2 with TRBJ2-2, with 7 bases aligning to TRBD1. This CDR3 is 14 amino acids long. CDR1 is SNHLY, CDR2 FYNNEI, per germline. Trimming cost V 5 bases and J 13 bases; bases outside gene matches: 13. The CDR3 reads CASSSSGQVLRLFF. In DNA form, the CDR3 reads TGTGCCAGCAGTTCCTCAGGACAGGTTTTAAGGCTGTTTTTT.

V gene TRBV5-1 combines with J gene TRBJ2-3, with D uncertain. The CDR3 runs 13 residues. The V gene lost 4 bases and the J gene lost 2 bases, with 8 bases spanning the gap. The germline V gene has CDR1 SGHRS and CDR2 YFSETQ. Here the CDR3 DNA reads TGCGCCAGCAGCACTCGGTTCACAGATACGCAGTATTTT. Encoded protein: CASSTRFTDTQYF.

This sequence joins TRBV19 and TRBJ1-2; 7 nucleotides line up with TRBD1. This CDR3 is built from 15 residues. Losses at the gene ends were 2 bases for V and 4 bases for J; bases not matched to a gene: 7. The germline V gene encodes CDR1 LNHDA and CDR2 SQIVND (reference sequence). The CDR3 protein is CASSIQASGGYGYTF. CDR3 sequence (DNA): TGTGCCAGTAGTATACAGGCGTCAGGGGGCTATGGCTACACCTTC.

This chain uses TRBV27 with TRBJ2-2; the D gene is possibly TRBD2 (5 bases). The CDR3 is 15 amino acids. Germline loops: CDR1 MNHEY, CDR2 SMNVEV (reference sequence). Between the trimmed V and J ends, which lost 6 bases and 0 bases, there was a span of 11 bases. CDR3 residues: CASRPRGPNTGELFF. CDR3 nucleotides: TGTGCCAGCAGACCACGGGGTCCGAACACCGGGGAGCTGTTTTTT.

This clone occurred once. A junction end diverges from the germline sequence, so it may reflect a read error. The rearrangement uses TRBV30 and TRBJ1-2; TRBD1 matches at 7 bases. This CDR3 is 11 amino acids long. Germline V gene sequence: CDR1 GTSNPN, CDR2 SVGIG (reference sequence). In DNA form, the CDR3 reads TGTGCCTGGAGGTCCGGGACAGCAGACTCCTTC. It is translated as CAWRSGTADSF.

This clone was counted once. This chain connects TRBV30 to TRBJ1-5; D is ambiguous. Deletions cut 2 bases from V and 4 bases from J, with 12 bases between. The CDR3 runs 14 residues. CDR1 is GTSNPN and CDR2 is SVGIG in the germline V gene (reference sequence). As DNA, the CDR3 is TGTGCCTGGAGTAAGACGGCAGGAAATCAGCCCCAGCATTTT. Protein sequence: CAWSKTAGNQPQHF.

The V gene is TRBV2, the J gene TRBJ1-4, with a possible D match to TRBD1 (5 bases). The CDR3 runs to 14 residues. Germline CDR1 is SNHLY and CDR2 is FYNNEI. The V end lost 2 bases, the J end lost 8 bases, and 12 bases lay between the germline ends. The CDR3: CASSERQLREKLFF. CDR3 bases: TGTGCCAGCAGTGAAAGACAGTTAAGGGAAAAACTGTTTTTT. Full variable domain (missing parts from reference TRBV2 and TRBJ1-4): EPEVTQTPSHQVTQMGQEVILRCVPISNHLYFYWYRQILGQKVEFLVSFYNNEISEKSEIFDDQFSVERPDGSNFTLKIRSTKLEDSAMYFCASSERQLREKLFFGSGTQLSVL.

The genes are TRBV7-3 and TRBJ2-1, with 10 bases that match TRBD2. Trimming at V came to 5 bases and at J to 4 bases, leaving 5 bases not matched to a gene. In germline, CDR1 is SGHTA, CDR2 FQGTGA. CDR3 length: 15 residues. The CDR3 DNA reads TGTGCCAGCAGCGCCGGAGCGGGAGGGTACAATGAGCAGTTCTTC. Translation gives CASSAGAGGYNEQFF.

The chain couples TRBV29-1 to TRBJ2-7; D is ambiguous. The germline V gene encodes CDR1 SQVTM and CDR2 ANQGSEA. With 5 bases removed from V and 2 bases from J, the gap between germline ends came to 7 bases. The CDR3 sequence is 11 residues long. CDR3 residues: CSVRLPYEQYF. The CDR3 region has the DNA TGCAGCGTTCGCCTCCCCTACGAGCAGTACTTC.

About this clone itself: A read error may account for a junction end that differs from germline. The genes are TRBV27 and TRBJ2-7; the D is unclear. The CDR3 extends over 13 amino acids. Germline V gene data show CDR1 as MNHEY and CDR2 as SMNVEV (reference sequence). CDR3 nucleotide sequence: TGTGCCAGCAGTTCCCCCCTCTCCTATGAGCAGTACTTC. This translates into CASSSPLSYEQYF.

The CDR3 spells CASSFYVGDEAFF. The CDR3 DNA follows: TGTGCCAGCAGCTTTTACGTGGGGGATGAAGCTTTCTTT. This sequence joins TRBV11-1 and TRBJ1-1, with D tentatively TRBD1 (5 bases). Trimming stripped 3 bases from V and 7 bases from J, with 12 bases between. The CDR3 consists of 13 residues. Germline V CDR1 and CDR2: SGHAT, FQDESV (reference sequence). The full variable domain, with the rest looked up from reference TRBV11-1 and TRBJ1-1, is EAEVAQSPRYKITEKSQAVAFWCDPISGHATLYWYRQILGQGPELLVQFQDESVVDDSQLPKDRFSAERLKGVDSTLKIQPAELGDSAMYLCASSFYVGDEAFFGQGTRLTVV.

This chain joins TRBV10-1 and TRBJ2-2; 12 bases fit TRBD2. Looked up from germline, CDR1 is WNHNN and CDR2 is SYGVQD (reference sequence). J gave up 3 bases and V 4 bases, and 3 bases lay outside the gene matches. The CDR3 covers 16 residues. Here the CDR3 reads CASSGTSGMDTGELFF. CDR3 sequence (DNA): TGCGCCAGCAGTGGGACTAGCGGGATGGACACCGGGGAGCTGTTTTTT.

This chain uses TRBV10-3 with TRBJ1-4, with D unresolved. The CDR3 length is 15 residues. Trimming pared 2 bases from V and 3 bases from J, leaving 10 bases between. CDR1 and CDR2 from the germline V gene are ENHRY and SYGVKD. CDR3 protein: CAISEAFRPNEKLFF. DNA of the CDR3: TGTGCCATCAGTGAGGCTTTTAGGCCTAATGAAAAACTGTTTTTT.

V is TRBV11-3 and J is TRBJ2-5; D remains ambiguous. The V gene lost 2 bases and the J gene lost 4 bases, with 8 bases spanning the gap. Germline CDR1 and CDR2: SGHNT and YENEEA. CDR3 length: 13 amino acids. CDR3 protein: CASSLNGGETQYF. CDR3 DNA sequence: TGTGCCAGCAGCTTAAACGGTGGAGAGACCCAGTACTTC.

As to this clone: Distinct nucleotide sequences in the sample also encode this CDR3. CDR3: CASSLTGSFTEAFF. The CDR3 region has the DNA TGTGCCAGCAGCCTGACCGGGAGCTTCACTGAAGCTTTCTTT. This sequence joins TRBV7-3 and TRBJ1-1; D is ambiguous. Germline CDR1 is SGHTA and CDR2 is FQGTGA. V was trimmed by 5 bases and J by 4 bases, leaving 14 bases between them. There are 14 residues in the CDR3.

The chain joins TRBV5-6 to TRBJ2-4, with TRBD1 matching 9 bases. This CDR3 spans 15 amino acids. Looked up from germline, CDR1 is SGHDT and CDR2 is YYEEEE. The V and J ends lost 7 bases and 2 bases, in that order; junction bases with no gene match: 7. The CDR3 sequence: CASAGTGTSKNIQYF. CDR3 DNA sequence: TGTGCCAGCGCTGGGACAGGGACGTCCAAAAACATTCAGTACTTC.

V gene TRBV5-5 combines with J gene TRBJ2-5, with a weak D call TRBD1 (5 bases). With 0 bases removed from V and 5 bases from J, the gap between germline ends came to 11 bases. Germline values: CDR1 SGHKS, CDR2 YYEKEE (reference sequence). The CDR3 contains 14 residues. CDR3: CASSLAQGRETQYF. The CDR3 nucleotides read TGTGCCAGCAGCTTGGCCCAGGGTCGGGAGACCCAGTACTTC. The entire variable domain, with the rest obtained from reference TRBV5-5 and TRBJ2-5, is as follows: DAGVTQSPTHLIKTRGQQVTLRCSPISGHKSVSWYQQVLGQGPQFIFQYYEKEERGRGNFPDRFSARQFPNYSSELNVNALLLGDSALYLCASSLAQGRETQYFGPGTRLLVL.

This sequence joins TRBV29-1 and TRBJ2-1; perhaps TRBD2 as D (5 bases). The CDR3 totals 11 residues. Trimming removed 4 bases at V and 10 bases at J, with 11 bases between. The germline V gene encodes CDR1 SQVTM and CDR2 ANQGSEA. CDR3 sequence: CSVGEGLEQFF. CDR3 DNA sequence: TGCAGCGTTGGGGAAGGACTCGAGCAGTTCTTC.

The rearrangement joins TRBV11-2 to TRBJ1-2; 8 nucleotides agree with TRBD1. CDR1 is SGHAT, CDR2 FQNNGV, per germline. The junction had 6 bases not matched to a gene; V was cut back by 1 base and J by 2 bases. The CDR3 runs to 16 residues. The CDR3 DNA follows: TGTGCCAGCAGCTTAGTACGGACAGGGCAGAACTATGGCTACACCTTC. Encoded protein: CASSLVRTGQNYGYTF.

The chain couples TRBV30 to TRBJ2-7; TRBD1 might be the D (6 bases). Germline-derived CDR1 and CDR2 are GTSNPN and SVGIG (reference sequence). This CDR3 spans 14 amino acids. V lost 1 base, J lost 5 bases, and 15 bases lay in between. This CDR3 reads CAWSGGDILNEQYF. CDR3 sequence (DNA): TGTGCCTGGAGTGGTGGGGACATCCTTAACGAGCAGTACTTC.

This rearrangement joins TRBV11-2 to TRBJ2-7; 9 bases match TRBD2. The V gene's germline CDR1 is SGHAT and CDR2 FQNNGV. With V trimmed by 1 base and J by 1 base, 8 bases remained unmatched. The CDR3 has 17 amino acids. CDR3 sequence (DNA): TGTGCCAGCAGCTTAGTTTTGTGGACTAGCGAGTCCTACGAGCAGTACTTC. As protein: CASSLVLWTSESYEQYF. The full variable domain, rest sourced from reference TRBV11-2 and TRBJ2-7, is EAGVAQSPRYKIIEKRQSVAFWCNPISGHATLYWYQQILGQGPKLLIQFQNNGVVDDSQLPKDRFSAERLKGVDSTLKIQPAKLEDSAVYLCASSLVLWTSESYEQYFGPGTRLTVT.

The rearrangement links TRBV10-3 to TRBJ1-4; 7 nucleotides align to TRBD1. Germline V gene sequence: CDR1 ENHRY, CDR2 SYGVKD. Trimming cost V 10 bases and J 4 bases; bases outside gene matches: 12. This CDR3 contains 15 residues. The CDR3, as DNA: TGTGCCACCAAACCAGAGGGGGCTGGTAATGAAAAACTGTTTTTT. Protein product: CATKPEGAGNEKLFF.

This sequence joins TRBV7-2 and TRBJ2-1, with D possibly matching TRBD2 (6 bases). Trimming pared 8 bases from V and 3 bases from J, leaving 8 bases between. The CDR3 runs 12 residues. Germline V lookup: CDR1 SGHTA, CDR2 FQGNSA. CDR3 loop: CASGRDYNEQFF. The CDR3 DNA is TGTGCCAGCGGGCGGGACTACAATGAGCAGTTCTTC.

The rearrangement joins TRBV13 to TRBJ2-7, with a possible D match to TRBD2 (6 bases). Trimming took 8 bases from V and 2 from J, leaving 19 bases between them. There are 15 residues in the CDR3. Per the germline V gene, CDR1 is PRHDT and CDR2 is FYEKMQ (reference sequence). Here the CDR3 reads CASATSREYPYEQYF. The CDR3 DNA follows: TGTGCCAGCGCCACAAGCCGGGAGTACCCCTACGAGCAGTACTTC.

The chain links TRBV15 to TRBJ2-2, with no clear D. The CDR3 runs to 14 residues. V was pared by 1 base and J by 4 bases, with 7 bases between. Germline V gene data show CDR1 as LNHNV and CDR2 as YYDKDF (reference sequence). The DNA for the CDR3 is TGTGCCACCAGCAGAGTAGGGTCCACCGGGGAGCTGTTTTTT. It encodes CATSRVGSTGELFF.

The CDR3 spells CASTDYYEQYF. CDR3 DNA sequence: TGTGCCAGCACCGACTACTACGAGCAGTACTTC. V usage is TRBV2 and J usage is TRBJ2-7, with D possibly TRBD2 on 5 matching bases. Trimming cost V 7 bases and J 3 bases, with 7 bases left between them. The CDR3 runs to 11 residues. Germline V CDR1 and CDR2: SNHLY, FYNNEI.

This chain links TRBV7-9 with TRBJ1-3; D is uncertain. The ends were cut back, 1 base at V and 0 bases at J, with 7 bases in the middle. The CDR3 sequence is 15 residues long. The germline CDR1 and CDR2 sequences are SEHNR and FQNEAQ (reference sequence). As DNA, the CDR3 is TGTGCCAGCAGCTTAGTACAGCACTCTGGAAACACCATATATTTT. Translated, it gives CASSLVQHSGNTIYF.

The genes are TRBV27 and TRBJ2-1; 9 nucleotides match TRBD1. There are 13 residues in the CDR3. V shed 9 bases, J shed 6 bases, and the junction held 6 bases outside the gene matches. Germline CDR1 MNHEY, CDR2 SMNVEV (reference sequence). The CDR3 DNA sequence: TGTGCCAGTAGGACAGGGGCGATCAATGAGCAGTTCTTC. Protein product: CASRTGAINEQFF.

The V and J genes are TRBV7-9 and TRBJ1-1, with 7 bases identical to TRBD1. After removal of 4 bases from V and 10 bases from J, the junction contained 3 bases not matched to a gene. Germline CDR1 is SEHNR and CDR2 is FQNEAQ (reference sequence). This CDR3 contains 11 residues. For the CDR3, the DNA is TGTGCCAGCAGCTCGGGACAGATAGCTTTCTTT. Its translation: CASSSGQIAFF. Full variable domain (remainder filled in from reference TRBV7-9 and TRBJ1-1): DTGVSQNPRHKITKRGQNVTFRCDPISEHNRLYWYRQTLGQGPEFLTYFQNEAQLEKSRLLSDRFSAERPKGSFSTLEIQRTEQGDSAMYLCASSSGQIAFFGQGTRLTVV.

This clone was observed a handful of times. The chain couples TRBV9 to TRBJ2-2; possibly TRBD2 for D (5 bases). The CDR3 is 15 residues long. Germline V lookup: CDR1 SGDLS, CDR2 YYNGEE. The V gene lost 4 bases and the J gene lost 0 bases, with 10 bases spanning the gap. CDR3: CASSPSGANTGELFF. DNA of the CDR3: TGTGCCAGCAGCCCAAGCGGAGCGAACACCGGGGAGCTGTTTTTT.